These 23 T cell receptor beta chains were all obtained from the same sample, sequenced in a study of blood T cell repertoires in COVID-19. The protocol was immunoSEQ multiplex PCR, while the TCRdb copy is restricted to in-frame clones and leaves out a portion. The table lists about 370,000 clones, roughly nine tenths of them singletons. The material sequenced was peripheral blood. The receptors here all came from a woman aged 25-40 years with COVID-19, enrolled during active disease.

The V call is TRBV2, the J call TRBJ1-2, with D possibly matching TRBD1 (6 bases). Germline V gene data show CDR1 as SNHLY and CDR2 as FYNNEI. The CDR3 contains 13 residues. V gave up 6 bases and J gave up 6 bases, with 14 bases separating them. The CDR3 protein is CASRGGGYDGYTF. Here the CDR3 DNA reads TGTGCCAGCAGGGGCGGGGGCTACGATGGCTACACCTTC.

This clone was seen once. The chain couples TRBV19 to TRBJ2-1, with D possibly TRBD2 on 5 matching bases. This CDR3 is 16 amino acids long. Germline V gene data show CDR1 as LNHDA and CDR2 as SQIVND (reference sequence). With 0 bases removed from V and 4 bases from J, the gap between germline ends came to 13 bases. The CDR3 loop reads CASSIDLGVRYNEQFF. The CDR3 region has the DNA TGTGCCAGTAGTATAGATCTCGGGGTACGGTACAATGAGCAGTTCTTC.

The rearrangement links TRBV28 to TRBJ2-5; 8 nucleotides align to TRBD1. Germline CDR1 and CDR2: MDHEN and SYDVKM. V was pared by 3 bases and J by 3 bases, with 3 bases of the junction left unmatched. This CDR3 contains 14 residues. The CDR3 region is CASSFRGRKETQYF. CDR3 bases: TGTGCCAGCAGTTTCAGGGGGCGCAAAGAGACCCAGTACTTC.

This clone appeared a single time. The V call is TRBV3-1 (or the pseudogene TRBV3-2), the J call TRBJ2-2, with a possible D match to TRBD2 (6 bases). The CDR3 sequence is 15 residues long. Germline V gene sequence: CDR1 LGHDT, CDR2 YNNKEL (reference sequence). V was trimmed by 4 bases and J by 5 bases, leaving 14 bases between them. CDR3 residues: CASSPRTTGTGELFF. The CDR3 coding sequence is TGTGCCAGCAGCCCGCGGACTACCGGGACCGGGGAGCTGTTTTTT.

The V call is TRBV4-2, the J call TRBJ1-1; no clear D. The CDR3 is made up of 14 amino acids. Trimming removed 4 bases from V and 6 bases from J, with 15 bases in between. CDR1 is LGHNA, CDR2 YNFKEQ, per germline. The CDR3 coding sequence is TGTGCCAGCAGCCCACAACTACAAATATCTGAAGCTTTCTTT. Encoded protein: CASSPQLQISEAFF.

This chain links TRBV20-1 with TRBJ1-2, with D tentatively TRBD1 (6 bases). The CDR3 runs 11 residues. The ends were cut back, 4 bases at V and 8 bases at J, with 11 bases in the middle. CDR1 DFQATT and CDR2 SNEGSKA come from the germline V gene (reference sequence). In DNA form, the CDR3 reads TGCAGTGCTAACGGACAGCCAGGCTACACCTTC. Protein sequence: CSANGQPGYTF.

In the case of this clone: Different DNA sequences within this sample yield the same CDR3. This chain joins TRBV19 and TRBJ2-3, with D tentatively TRBD2 (6 bases). The CDR3 runs to 15 residues. V lost 3 bases to trimming and J lost 0 bases, with 10 bases between them. Germline assignment: CDR1 LNHDA and CDR2 SQIVND (reference sequence). DNA for the CDR3: TGTGCCAGTAGTATTGGCGGGACTAGCACAGATACGCAGTATTTT. This encodes CASSIGGTSTDTQYF.

The chain has TRBV12-5 and TRBJ2-2; TRBD2 matches at 12 bases. The CDR3 totals 17 residues. The germline gives CDR1 LGHNT, CDR2 FRNRAP. Trimming at V came to 4 bases and at J to 5 bases, leaving 8 bases not matched to a gene. The CDR3 nucleotides read TGTGCTAGTGGTTCTTTACTAGCGGGAGGAACAACCGGGGAGCTGTTTTTT. This encodes CASGSLLAGGTTGELFF.

This sequence joins TRBV4-2 and TRBJ1-4; a possible D gene is TRBD1 (5 bases). Germline V gives CDR1 LGHNA, CDR2 YNFKEQ. Trimming stripped 3 bases from V and 4 bases from J, with 15 bases between. This CDR3 has 16 amino acids. CDR3 sequence (DNA): TGTGCCAGCAGCCAGAACTCGTGGGGCGGTAATGAAAAACTGTTTTTT. It is translated as CASSQNSWGGNEKLFF.

The chain couples TRBV7-9 to TRBJ1-1; 11 bases line up with TRBD1. The junction had 4 bases not matched to a gene; V was cut back by 4 bases and J by 6 bases. CDR3 length: 14 amino acids. Germline CDR1 is SEHNR and CDR2 is FQNEAQ (reference sequence). The CDR3 coding sequence is TGTGCCAGCAGCTCGGGACAGGGGGTCGCTGAAGCTTTCTTT. This translates into CASSSGQGVAEAFF.

The chain couples TRBV7-2 to TRBJ1-2, with 9 bases that match TRBD1. The CDR3 loop spans 15 amino acids. With V trimmed by 5 bases and J by 0 bases, 4 bases remained unmatched. CDR1 is SGHTA, CDR2 FQGNSA, per germline. The CDR3 region has the DNA TGTGCCAGCAGCCTCCGACAGGGGGCTAACTATGGCTACACCTTC. Protein sequence: CASSLRQGANYGYTF. Full variable domain (outside the CDR3, taken from reference TRBV7-2 and TRBJ1-2): GAGVSQSPSNKVTEKGKDVELRCDPISGHTALYWYRQSLGQGLEFLIYFQGNSAPDKSGLPSDRFSAERTGGSVSTLTIQRTQQEDSAVYLCASSLRQGANYGYTFGSGTRLTVV.

The chain recombines TRBV28 with TRBJ2-7, with TRBD2 matching 7 bases. The CDR3 is 14 residues long. CDR1 is MDHEN, CDR2 SYDVKM, per germline. Germline trimming cut 7 bases from V and 4 bases from J; bases unmatched to any gene: 10. CDR3 coding DNA: TGTGCCAGCATCCCCTCCGGGACTAAATACGAGCAGTACTTC. It translates to CASIPSGTKYEQYF. Full variable domain (rest looked up from reference TRBV28 and TRBJ2-7): DVKVTQSSRYLVKRTGEKVFLECVQDMDHENMFWYRQDPGLGLRLIYFSYDVKMKEKGDIPEGYSVSREKKERFSLILESASTNQTSMYLCASIPSGTKYEQYFGPGTRLTVT.

The chain joins TRBV7-8 to TRBJ2-3; 12 bases agree with TRBD1. The CDR3 has 19 amino acids. Germline trimming cut 5 bases from V and 1 base from J; bases unmatched to any gene: 13. The germline CDR1 and CDR2 sequences are SGHVS and FQNEAQ. Here the CDR3 DNA reads TGTGCCAGCAGCCTGAGTCCCGGGACAGGGGGCGGAGGCACAGATACGCAGTATTTT. It encodes CASSLSPGTGGGGTDTQYF.

V gene TRBV14 combines with J gene TRBJ1-2, with TRBD1 as a possible D gene (5 bases). CDR3 length: 13 amino acids. Germline loops: CDR1 SGHDN, CDR2 FVKESK. V was shortened by 1 base and J by 2 bases, with 5 bases between the two germline ends. The CDR3 protein is CASSQAGNYGYTF. DNA of the CDR3: TGTGCCAGCAGCCAAGCAGGGAACTATGGCTACACCTTC.

The chain is built from TRBV10-3 and TRBJ1-1; 8 nucleotides line up with TRBD1. The CDR3 consists of 14 residues. The V gene's germline CDR1 is ENHRY and CDR2 SYGVKD. V shed 5 bases, J shed 11 bases, and the junction held 13 bases outside the gene matches. CDR3 DNA: TGTGCCATCAGTCAGGGGGCGATAGGATATGGGGCTTTCTTT. Translated, it gives CAISQGAIGYGAFF.

The chain combines TRBV5-1 with TRBJ1-1, with 9 bases that match TRBD1. Germline CDR1 SGHRS, CDR2 YFSETQ. This CDR3 spans 14 amino acids. The trim removed 3 bases at V and 4 bases at J, leaving 4 bases unmatched. The CDR3 region is CASSSRGQGTEAFF. CDR3 DNA: TGCGCCAGCAGCTCTCGGGGACAGGGCACTGAAGCTTTCTTT.

The chain joins TRBV6-4 to TRBJ2-3; tentatively, D is TRBD2 (5 bases). Trimming pared 6 bases from V and 2 bases from J, leaving 15 bases between. Germline V gene sequence: CDR1 MRHNA, CDR2 SNTAGT. This CDR3 has 15 residues. The CDR3 region is CASSVNGLVTDTQYF. CDR3 nucleotide sequence: TGTGCCAGCAGCGTCAATGGACTGGTCACAGATACGCAGTATTTT.

This clone has only one observation. This chain joins TRBV4-2 and TRBJ2-5; TRBD2 agrees at 12 bases. The CDR3 loop spans 20 amino acids. The germline V gene has CDR1 LGHNA and CDR2 YNFKEQ. Trimming removed 4 bases from V and 6 bases from J; junction bases left unmatched: 21. The CDR3 region has the DNA TGTGCCAGCAGCCCCGGGAGACTAGCGGGGGTACTTTGGGAGGAAAAGACCCAGTACTTC. As protein: CASSPGRLAGVLWEEKTQYF.

The rearrangement uses TRBV10-3 and TRBJ2-5; 9 positions match TRBD2. V dropped 6 bases and J dropped 3; count of bases not matched to a gene: 8. The CDR3 loop spans 15 amino acids. Germline V gene data show CDR1 as ENHRY and CDR2 as SYGVKD. DNA for the CDR3: TGTGCCATCAGCCGCGGGGGGGGCATCGAAGAGACCCAGTACTTC. Protein: CAISRGGGIEETQYF.

The chain joins TRBV11-2 to TRBJ1-4; D gene unclear. Trimming cost V 0 bases and J 6 bases, with 11 bases left between them. The CDR3 runs to 15 residues. Germline CDR1 SGHAT, CDR2 FQNNGV. As DNA, the CDR3 is TGTGCCAGCAGCTTAGACCCGGGGTTGGATGAAAAACTGTTTTTT. Its protein product is CASSLDPGLDEKLFF.

In this sample, this clone turned up once. The chain is built from TRBV6-4 and TRBJ2-2, with unresolved D. V shed 0 bases and J shed 4 bases, with 6 bases lying between them. The CDR3 spans 14 residues. CDR1 is MRHNA, CDR2 SNTAGT, per germline. CDR3 sequence: CASSDSVATGELFF. In DNA, the CDR3 is TGTGCCAGCAGTGACTCGGTAGCCACCGGGGAGCTGTTTTTT.

The rearrangement uses TRBV7-5 and TRBJ1-2; the DNA was not compared with TRBD1, the D call given in the table. TRBV7-5 is a documented pseudogene. This CDR3 contains 19 residues. As DNA, the CDR3 is TGTGCCAGAAGCTTAGCCCCTGGGTTAAGCGGGACAGGGAGGTATGGCTACACCTTC. This translates into CARSLAPGLSGTGRYGYTF.

The chain is built from TRBV6-5 and TRBJ2-1; TRBD1 agrees at 7 bases. Germline CDR1 MNHEY, CDR2 SVGAGI. CDR3 size: 15 residues. After removal of 6 bases from V and 7 bases from J, the junction contained 12 bases not matched to a gene. The CDR3 loop reads CASRPETGTLNEQFF. The CDR3 coding sequence is TGTGCCAGCAGACCCGAGACAGGGACCTTAAATGAGCAGTTCTTC.